What follows is one T cell receptor beta chain and its context. Its antigen is not known. These data originate in a study of shared clonotypes between healthy human individuals. Looking at the study overall: Every donor yielded three CD4 naive, three CD4 memory, two CD8 naive and one CD8 memory plate.

Study observations and caveats: Memory subsets generally showed smaller estimated richness than naive subsets did.

The CDR3 loop spans 14 amino acids. Germline CDR1 reads GTSNPN; CDR2 reads SVGIG (reference sequence). Trimming took 3 bases from V and 5 from J, leaving 16 bases between them. TCRdb's copy holds only in-frame clones and misses some; the assay was immunoSEQ multiplex PCR. The data contain approximately 2.5 million clones, approximately 93% of them seen just once; the ten biggest clones take up 0.35% to 0.45%. The source material was naive CD4+ T cells from PBMCs. Described subset: CD45RA+ positively selected. The chain has TRBV30 and TRBJ2-5, with D perhaps matching TRBD1 (6 bases). This TCR was recovered from a young man in good health. Some clones in this sample may be carry-over from other donors' samples. CDR3 nucleotide sequence: TGTGCCTGGAGCACCTTTGGGGGCTGGGAGACCCAGTACTTC. This codes for CAWSTFGGWETQYF.